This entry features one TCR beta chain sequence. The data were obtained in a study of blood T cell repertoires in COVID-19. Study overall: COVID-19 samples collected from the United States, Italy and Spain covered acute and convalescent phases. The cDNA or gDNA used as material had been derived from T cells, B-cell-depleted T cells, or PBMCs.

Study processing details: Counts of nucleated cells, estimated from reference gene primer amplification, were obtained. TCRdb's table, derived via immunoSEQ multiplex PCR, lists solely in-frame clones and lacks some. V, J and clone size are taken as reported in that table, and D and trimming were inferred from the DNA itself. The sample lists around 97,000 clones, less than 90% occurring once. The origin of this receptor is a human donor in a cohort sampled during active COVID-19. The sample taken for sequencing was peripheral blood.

This CDR3 reads CASRDSGGSTDTQYF. The CDR3 DNA sequence: TGTGCCAGCAGGGATAGCGGAGGTAGCACAGATACGCAGTATTTT. The V and J genes are TRBV27 and TRBJ2-3; perhaps TRBD2 as D (6 bases). V lost 6 bases to trimming and J lost 0 bases, with 13 bases between them. In germline, CDR1 is MNHEY, CDR2 SMNVEV (reference sequence). The CDR3 consists of 15 residues.